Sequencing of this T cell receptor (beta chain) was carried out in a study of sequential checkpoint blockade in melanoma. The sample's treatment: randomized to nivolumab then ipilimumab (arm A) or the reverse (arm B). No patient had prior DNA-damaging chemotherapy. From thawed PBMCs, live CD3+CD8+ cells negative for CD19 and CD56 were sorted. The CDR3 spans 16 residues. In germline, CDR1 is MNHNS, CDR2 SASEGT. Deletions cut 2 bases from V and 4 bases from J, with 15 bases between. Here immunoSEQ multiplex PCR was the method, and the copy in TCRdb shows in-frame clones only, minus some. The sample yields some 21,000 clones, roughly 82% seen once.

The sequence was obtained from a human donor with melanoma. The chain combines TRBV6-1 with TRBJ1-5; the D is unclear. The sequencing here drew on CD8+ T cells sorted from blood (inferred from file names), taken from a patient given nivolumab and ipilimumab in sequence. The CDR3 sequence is CASSEQSGIGNQPQHF. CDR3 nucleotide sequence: TGTGCCAGCAGTGAACAATCCGGGATTGGAAATCAGCCCCAGCATTTT.